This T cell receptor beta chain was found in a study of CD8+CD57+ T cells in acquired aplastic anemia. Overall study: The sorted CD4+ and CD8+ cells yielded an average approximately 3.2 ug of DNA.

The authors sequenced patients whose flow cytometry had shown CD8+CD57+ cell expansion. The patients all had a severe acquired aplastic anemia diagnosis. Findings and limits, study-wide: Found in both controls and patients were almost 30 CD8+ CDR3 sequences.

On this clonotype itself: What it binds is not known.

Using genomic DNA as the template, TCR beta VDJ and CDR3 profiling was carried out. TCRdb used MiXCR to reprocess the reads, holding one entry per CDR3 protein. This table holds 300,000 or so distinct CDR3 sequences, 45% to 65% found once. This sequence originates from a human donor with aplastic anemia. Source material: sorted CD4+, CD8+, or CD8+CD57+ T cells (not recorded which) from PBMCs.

The CDR3 loop is CASSPRTAMGYGYTF. CDR3 nucleotides: TGTGCCAGTAGTCCTCGGACAGCTATGGGCTATGGCTACACCTTC. The V call is TRBV19, the J call TRBJ1-2, with D maybe TRBD1 (6 bases). The CDR3 has 15 amino acids. Trimming stripped 5 bases from V and 4 bases from J, with 17 bases between. The V gene's germline CDR1 is LNHDA and CDR2 SQIVND (reference sequence). Drawing the rest from reference TRBV19 and TRBJ1-2, the complete variable domain is DGGITQSPKYLFRKEGQNVTLSCEQNLNHDAMYWYRQDPGQGLRLIYYSQIVNDFQKGDIAEGYSVSREKKESFPLTVTSAQKNPTAFYLCASSPRTAMGYGYTFGSGTRLTVV.